These 5 T cell receptor beta chains originate from one sample sequenced in a study of vaccination effects on CD4 cells after COVID-19. The data were produced by immunoSEQ multiplex PCR, yet TCRdb's version contains in-frame clones alone and is incomplete. The data show nearly 35,000 clones, roughly 73% seen once. No cognate antigen is known for these TCRs. Expansion of antigen-specific CD4+ T cells with viral peptide pools was carried out by the ViraFEST assay before sequencing. Isolation of CD4+ T cells took place after approximately 10 days of culture. Vaccine recipients lacked prior SARS-CoV-2 infection and had negative nucleocapsid antibodies. The starting material was CD4+ T cells from PBMCs cultured with HCoV-OC43 spike peptides, obtained before COVID-19 vaccination. Regarding subset: HCoV-OC43 spike overlapping peptide pool stimulation. These receptors came from a human donor who received a COVID-19 vaccine.

This clone was counted once. The chain is built from TRBV28 and TRBJ1-1, with 8 bases identical to TRBD1. J was trimmed by 1 base and V by 8 bases; bases with no gene match: 3. The CDR3 is 13 residues long. The germline V gene has CDR1 MDHEN and CDR2 SYDVKM. The CDR3 protein is CASLGTGNTEAFF. The CDR3 DNA follows: TGTGCCAGCCTGGGGACAGGGAACACTGAAGCTTTCTTT. Drawing the rest from reference TRBV28 and TRBJ1-1, the complete variable domain is DVKVTQSSRYLVKRTGEKVFLECVQDMDHENMFWYRQDPGLGLRLIYFSYDVKMKEKGDIPEGYSVSREKKERFSLILESASTNQTSMYLCASLGTGNTEAFFGQGTRLTVV.

The V call is TRBV4-3, the J call TRBJ2-1, with 7 bases matching TRBD2. This CDR3 region has 18 residues. V lost 0 bases to trimming and J lost 0 bases; unmatched junction nucleotides: 8. The germline CDR1 and CDR2 sequences are LGHNA and YSLEER. The CDR3 sequence: CASSQDPPLAVSYNEQFF. The CDR3 DNA reads TGCGCCAGCAGCCAAGACCCCCCGCTAGCGGTCTCCTACAATGAGCAGTTCTTC.

The rearrangement uses TRBV29-1 and TRBJ2-5; no reliable D call. CDR1 is SQVTM, CDR2 ANQGSEA, per germline. There are 13 residues in the CDR3. V was shortened by 8 bases and J by 1 base, with 14 bases between the two germline ends. Here the CDR3 reads CSHKRTAQETQYF. DNA for the CDR3: TGCAGCCACAAACGGACGGCCCAAGAGACCCAGTACTTC.

This clone showed up just once. CDR3 residues: CASSPGDRDDTEAFF. CDR3 nucleotides: TGCGCCAGCAGCCCAGGCGACAGGGATGACACTGAAGCTTTCTTT. The genes are TRBV5-1 and TRBJ1-1, with 7 nucleotides matching TRBD1. Germline CDR1 is SGHRS and CDR2 is YFSETQ. The CDR3 consists of 15 residues. Trimming at V came to 4 bases and at J to 3 bases, leaving 9 bases not matched to a gene.

CDR3 sequence (DNA): TGTGCCAGCAGCTCCCGGGACAGGGGCACAGATACGCAGTATTTT. Its translation is CASSSRDRGTDTQYF. The V call is TRBV5-6, the J call TRBJ2-3; 9 positions agree with TRBD1. CDR3 length equals 15 residues. The germline gives CDR1 SGHDT, CDR2 YYEEEE. Losses at the gene ends were 3 bases for V and 1 base for J; bases not matched to a gene: 3.